The 20 T cell receptor beta chains below all came from one sample that was sequenced in a study of Graves' ophthalmopathy and Graves' hyperthyroidism. TCR beta CDR3 regions were amplified from RNA transcripts. HTBI-primed first-round RT-PCR preceded second-round multiplex PCR. TCRdb re-called the multiplex PCR reads through MiXCR, storing one row per CDR3 protein. Among about 550,000 distinct CDR3 sequences listed, just under 40% were seen once. Source material: peripheral blood or thyroid tissue (not recorded which). The receptors derive from an adult man with Graves' hyperthyroidism.

This clonotype was counted between two and nine times. Being one base from a much bigger clone, this may be a read error. As the CDR3 is not closed by the conserved phenylalanine or tryptophan, this likely results from a read error. Here the CDR3 reads CASSLDLGRTLNTEAFL. As DNA, the CDR3 is TGTGCCAGCAGCTTAGATCTCGGCAGAACCTTGAACACTGAAGCTTTCCTT. The rearrangement links TRBV7-6 to TRBJ1-1; D not resolved. Germline V lookup: CDR1 SGHVS, CDR2 FNYEAQ. The V gene lost 1 base and the J gene lost 0 bases, with 15 bases spanning the gap. The CDR3 extends over 17 amino acids.

With respect to this clonotype: It may be a read error: a sequence one base away is much more abundant. The chain combines TRBV2 with TRBJ1-1; tentative D call: TRBD1 (5 bases). The germline V gene has CDR1 SNHLY and CDR2 FYNNEI. The CDR3 is made up of 11 amino acids. CDR3 nucleotides: TGTGCCAGCATGGGGGGAACTGAAGCTCTCTTT. Its translation: CASMGGTEALF.

The gene calls are TRBV5-1 and TRBJ1-4; possible D gene TRBD1, 5 bases. The V end lost 0 bases, the J end lost 5 bases, and 8 bases lay between the germline ends. Germline V gene sequence: CDR1 SGHRS, CDR2 YFSETQ. The CDR3 length is 14 residues. The chain's CDR3 is CASSLGQMNEKLFF. CDR3 coding DNA: TGCGCCAGCAGCTTGGGACAGATGAATGAAAAACTGTTTTTT.

V usage is TRBV2 and J usage is TRBJ2-3; 7 bases line up with TRBD1. J was trimmed by 3 bases and V by 5 bases; bases with no gene match: 11. The length of the CDR3 is 16 residues. CDR1 and CDR2 from the germline V gene are SNHLY and FYNNEI. The DNA for the CDR3 is TGTGCCAGCAGTTTTTTGACAGGGAAGGGAACAGATACGCAGTATTTT. Translated, it gives CASSFLTGKGTDTQYF. Full variable domain (outside the CDR3, taken from reference TRBV2 and TRBJ2-3): EPEVTQTPSHQVTQMGQEVILRCVPISNHLYFYWYRQILGQKVEFLVSFYNNEISEKSEIFDDQFSVERPDGSNFTLKIRSTKLEDSAMYFCASSFLTGKGTDTQYFGPGTRLTVL.

This clonotype came up many times. The genes are TRBV12-3 or TRBV12-4 and TRBJ1-1; no clear D gene. Trimming shortened V by 2 bases and J by 1 base, and 8 bases separated the two germline ends. This CDR3 is built from 14 residues. The CDR3 sequence is CASSLSTSNTEAFF. The CDR3 DNA reads as TGTGCCAGCAGTTTATCCACCTCGAACACTGAAGCTTTCTTT.

In this sample, this clonotype turned up many times. CDR3 bases: TGTGCCAGCAGTCCGACAGGGGGGGGGACCGGGGAGCTGTTTTTT. This codes for CASSPTGGGTGELFF. The chain is built from TRBV12-3 or TRBV12-4 and TRBJ2-2; 9 nucleotides line up with TRBD1. The CDR3 consists of 15 residues. The J segment lost 5 bases and the V segment lost 5 bases, leaving 6 bases of the junction unmatched.

Only a few counts were recorded for this clonotype. This rearrangement joins TRBV28 to TRBJ1-2; a possible D gene is TRBD1 (5 bases). This CDR3 region has 14 residues. The V gene's germline CDR1 is MDHEN and CDR2 SYDVKM. V lost 8 bases to trimming and J lost 7 bases, with 20 bases between them. DNA for the CDR3: TGTGCCAGCCTGGCGGGGAGGATTAGGGGTGGCTACACCTTC. Encoded protein: CASLAGRIRGGYTF.

This clonotype was detected ten times or more. The CDR3, as DNA: TGCAGTGCTAGCGACACAGGGGGCGAAACGAACACCGGGGAGCTGTTTTTT. It yields the protein CSASDTGGETNTGELFF. The J gene is TRBJ2-2, the V gene TRBV20-1; 9 nucleotides line up with TRBD1. The CDR3 has 17 amino acids. The germline CDR1 and CDR2 sequences are DFQATT and SNEGSKA (reference sequence). The ends lost 3 bases at V and 0 bases at J; junction bases unmatched: 8.

The chain recombines TRBV12-3 or TRBV12-4 with TRBJ2-7; 9 bases fit TRBD1. The CDR3 totals 16 residues. J gave up 4 bases and V 2 bases, and 9 bases lay outside the gene matches. The CDR3 protein is CASSLSQGTGLYEQYF. The CDR3 DNA reads as TGTGCCAGCAGTTTATCGCAGGGGACAGGGTTGTACGAGCAGTACTTC.

This clonotype was counted at least ten times. This rearrangement joins TRBV19 to TRBJ2-7, with D possibly called TRBD1 or TRBD2 (5 bases each). Trimming took off 6 bases at V and 0 bases at J, with 12 bases between the two ends. The length of the CDR3 is 14 residues. Per germline, CDR1 LNHDA and CDR2 SQIVND (reference sequence). The CDR3 loop is CASRWDQYSYEQYF. As DNA, the CDR3 is TGTGCCAGTAGATGGGACCAATACTCCTACGAGCAGTACTTC. The full variable domain, its missing parts supplied by reference TRBV19 and TRBJ2-7, is DGGITQSPKYLFRKEGQNVTLSCEQNLNHDAMYWYRQDPGQGLRLIYYSQIVNDFQKGDIAEGYSVSREKKESFPLTVTSAQKNPTAFYLCASRWDQYSYEQYFGPGTRLTVT.

This clonotype was counted once. This may come from a read error, since a much larger clone is one base off. The chain links TRBV6-1 to TRBJ1-2; TRBD1 is a possible D gene (5 bases). The V and J ends lost 5 bases and 6 bases respectively, with 13 bases between them. The germline CDR1 and CDR2 sequences are MNHNS and SASEGT. This CDR3 spans 13 amino acids. This CDR3 is CASSCSGLDGYTF. In nucleotides, the CDR3 is TGTGCCAGCAGTTGCTCAGGGTTGGATGGCTACACCTTC.

This clonotype showed up just a few times. This chain uses TRBV6-6 with TRBJ2-7; D is unresolved. The CDR3 has 13 residues. Germline CDR1 is MNHNY and CDR2 is SVGAGI (reference sequence). Deletions cut 4 bases from V and 0 bases from J, with 7 bases between. Here the CDR3 reads CASSSRNSYEQYF. DNA of the CDR3: TGTGCCAGCAGTTCCAGGAACTCCTACGAGCAGTACTTC.

V usage is TRBV15 and J usage is TRBJ2-7; D might be TRBD2 (6 bases). Germline CDR1 reads LNHNV; CDR2 reads YYDKDF (reference sequence). This CDR3 is built from 16 residues. The V gene lost 1 base and the J gene lost 4 bases, with 17 bases spanning the gap. Here the CDR3 reads CATSRVSGVGHYEQYF. In nucleotides, the CDR3 is TGTGCCACCAGCAGAGTTTCGGGAGTAGGCCATTACGAGCAGTACTTC.

This clonotype was recorded many times. The genes are TRBV2 and TRBJ1-4, with D hard to call. V dropped 0 bases and J dropped 8 bases, with 7 bases sitting between them. The germline CDR1 and CDR2 sequences are SNHLY and FYNNEI. The CDR3 contains 13 residues. The CDR3 loop is CASSEALREKLFF. CDR3 sequence (DNA): TGTGCCAGCAGTGAAGCGCTTCGGGAAAAACTGTTTTTT.

CDR3 in DNA: TGCAGTGCTAGAGAAGGACAGGGGGCGGGCACTCAAGAGACCCAGTACTTC. Its protein is CSAREGQGAGTQETQYF. J is TRBJ2-5 and V is TRBV20-1, with 11 positions matching TRBD1. Germline loops: CDR1 DFQATT, CDR2 SNEGSKA (reference sequence). This CDR3 comprises 17 residues. Losses at the gene ends were 0 bases for V and 2 bases for J; bases not matched to a gene: 8.

Turning to this clonotype: A much larger clone differs by one base, so this may be a read error. The V call is TRBV9, the J call TRBJ2-5; 9 nucleotides match TRBD2. Germline values: CDR1 SGDLS, CDR2 YYNGEE. V trimming: 7 bases; J trimming: 0 bases; junction bases outside the gene matches: 7. The CDR3 consists of 15 residues. The CDR3, as DNA: TGTGCCAGCGGTGGCGGGGGGGCCTACCAAGAGACCCAGTACTTC. Translating gives CASGGGGAYQETQYF.

V usage is TRBV12-3 or TRBV12-4 and J usage is TRBJ1-1, with TRBD1 as a possible D gene (6 bases). The CDR3 totals 13 residues. Trimming left V 1 base short and J 6 bases short, with 9 bases between. CDR3 residues: CASSLGAGAEAFF. The CDR3 nucleotides are TGTGCCAGCAGTTTAGGCGCAGGGGCTGAAGCTTTCTTT.

This clonotype was seen many times. The rearrangement links TRBV9 to TRBJ1-1, with D hard to call. V shed 3 bases and J shed 3 bases, with 9 bases lying between them. This CDR3 has 13 amino acids. Germline values: CDR1 SGDLS, CDR2 YYNGEE. The chain's CDR3 is CASSGQADTEAFF. CDR3 nucleotides: TGTGCCAGCAGCGGGCAAGCGGACACTGAAGCTTTCTTT.

Concerning this clonotype: Because the CDR3 is missing its conserved closing phenylalanine or tryptophan, this is likely a read error. V is TRBV5-1 and J is TRBJ2-7, with D perhaps given as TRBD1 or TRBD2 (5 bases each). Germline V gives CDR1 SGHRS, CDR2 YFSETQ. V was clipped by 0 bases and J by 7 bases, with 23 bases between them. The CDR3 length is 17 residues. CDR3 nucleotides: TGCGCCAGCAGCTTGGGGCCGGGGCAACCGATCGTGGGAGAGCAGTACCTC. Its translation is CASSLGPGQPIVGEQYL.

As to this clonotype: This is likely a read error, given that the CDR3 carries no conserved phenylalanine or tryptophan at its end. The V and J genes are TRBV10-3 and TRBJ1-1, with D perhaps matching TRBD1 (6 bases). Germline V lookup: CDR1 ENHRY, CDR2 SYGVKD. Trimming removed 7 bases at V and 7 bases at J, with 13 bases between. This CDR3 comprises 12 residues. The CDR3 spells CAINPGGNEAFL. CDR3 DNA sequence: TGTGCCATCAATCCGGGGGGCAATGAAGCTTTCCTT.